The rows below give T cell receptor beta chains drawn from one sample of a study of T cell responses to AZD1222 COVID-19 vaccine. Sequencing was performed with immunoSEQ multiplex PCR; in TCRdb, only in-frame clones are kept and a portion is missing. Of around 110,000 clones in the sample, about 92% were seen once. This sample comprised peripheral blood, obtained on day 0 of AZD1222 vaccination. The source of these receptors is an adult in good health. Each CDR3 is given with its conserved first and last residue.

TRBJ2-7	TRBV27	14	CASSFLGSSYEQYF
TRBJ1-6	TRBV27	14	CASRFTEDNSPLHF
TRBJ1-1	TRBV11-2	12	CASSSGTTEAFF
TRBJ1-6	TRBV27	13	CASSPGGLGPLHF
TRBJ2-1	TRBV5-4	11	CASSSSGEQFF
TRBJ2-6	TRBV7-2	17	CASSKRDGSRRANVLTF
TRBJ2-5	TRBV6-5	13	CASSYHRLETQYF
TRBJ1-3	TRBV5-1	16	CASSLAGTQGWDTIYF
TRBJ1-2	TRBV25-1	13	CASSRTGGDGYTF
TRBJ1-4	TRBV30	14	CACPFGGLGEKLFF
TRBJ2-1	TRBV5-6	11	CASSFLGGQFF
TRBJ2-5	TRBV11-3	18	CASSLVRGGLAGFETQYF
TRBJ1-2	TRBV19	13	CASQTGAPYGYTF
TRBJ1-1	TRBV6-5	14	CAGREPGGPFEAFF
TRBJ2-3	TRBV11-3	14	CASSSRDSTATQYF
TRBJ2-3	TRBV7-6	14	CASRGGPSTDTQYF
TRBJ1-4	TRBV2	14	CATEPGQGEEKLFF
TRBJ2-7	TRBV5-1	14	CASSRDQGAREQYF
TRBJ2-3	TRBV5-6	13	CASSGDSSDTQYF
TRBJ1-1	TRBV24-1	14	CATTNNRGRLKAFF
TRBJ2-1	TRBV28	15	CASRLGLGAYNEQFF
TRBJ2-1	TRBV11-2	11	CASSPRGGQFF
TRBJ1-1	TRBV12-5	13	CASGLVLNTEAFF
TRBJ2-7	TRBV7-9	16	CASSTRQGPSLSEQYF
TRBJ2-2	TRBV5-1	15	CASSLVTGGTGELFF
TRBJ1-2	TRBV19	14	CASNLGQGYLGYTF
TRBJ1-4	TRBV4-1	14	CASSQERGQEKLFF
TRBJ2-1	TRBV6-1	11	CASSSLNEQFF
TRBJ1-1	TRBV28	12	CASSSRRDEAFF
TRBJ2-1	TRBV27	18	CASSLAGARVRSYNEQFF
TRBJ2-1	TRBV5-1	15	CASSPDRGPYNEQFF
TRBJ1-5	TRBV5-1	16	CASSPGQGRGNQPQHF
TRBJ2-5	TRBV3-1/TRBV3-2	15	CASSHFEGAGETQYF
TRBJ2-7	TRBV28	11	CASSHYYEQYF
TRBJ2-2	TRBV7-2	18	CASSLTFRVAGMSGELFF
TRBJ2-2	TRBV9	17	CASSALGTSGNTGELFF
TRBJ2-7	TRBV4-1	15	CASSQVRTASYEQYF
TRBJ2-3	TRBV2	12	CASSGTSGVQDF
TRBJ1-6	TRBV7-9	16	CASSSGQGSYNSPLHF
TRBJ2-7	TRBV5-1	14	CASSAGQGRVEQYF
TRBJ1-2	TRBV19	12	CASSPLAGGYTF
TRBJ2-7	TRBV19	14	CASNQPGLAYEQYF
TRBJ1-1	TRBV5-1	19	CANHTWDSRHLRANTEAFF
TRBJ2-7	TRBV3-1/TRBV3-2	15	CASSQGRRISYEQYF
TRBJ1-1	TRBV19	11	CASNMNTEAFF
TRBJ2-1	TRBV10-1	16	CASSESVGLAGYEQFF
TRBJ1-1	TRBV7-9	18	CASSLGAGQGYMNTEAFF
TRBJ2-7	TRBV7-5	19	CARSLWTPGKVLSSYEQYF
TRBJ1-1	TRBV11-2	13	CASSWARDTEAFF
TRBJ1-2	TRBV27	13	CASSFTVVGGYTF
TRBJ1-2	TRBV28	15	CASTGQGSPLRGYTF
TRBJ1-5	TRBV9	13	CASSVGQNQPQHF
TRBJ2-7	TRBV18	15	CASSPPSYDPYEQYF
TRBJ2-5	TRBV5-4	16	CASSFEGGLVGETQYF
TRBJ1-5	TRBV28	14	CASSYPQENQPQHF
TRBJ2-1	TRBV19	15	CASSIFGGTYNEQFF
TRBJ1-2	TRBV18	14	CASSPGQNNYGYTF
TRBJ1-1	TRBV6-6	15	CASSYPGAGGTEAFF